A selection of T cell receptor beta chains follows, all from one sample in a study of blood T cell repertoires in COVID-19. Data came from immunoSEQ multiplex PCR; TCRdb stores just in-frame clones and leaves some out. The sample holds about 200,000 clones, around nine tenths seen once. The sample was peripheral blood. All receptors come from a man aged 35 to 55 with active or convalescent COVID-19. CDR3s include the opening cysteine and the closing phenylalanine or tryptophan. A D gene is named only where the DNA matches it firmly. Clone sizes are given selectively: once, few, many, or a class where the clone is expanded.

clone_size: once
v_call: TRBV2
d_call: -
j_call: TRBJ2-2
cdr3_length: 14
cdr3_aa: CASRNQGNTGELFF
cdr3_nt: TGTGCCAGCAGGAATCAGGGAAACACCGGGGAGCTGTTTTTT

clone_size: -
v_call: TRBV5-1
d_call: TRBD1
j_call: TRBJ1-6
cdr3_length: 13
cdr3_aa: CASRTGWDSPLHF
cdr3_nt: TGCGCCAGCCGGACAGGGTGGGATTCACCCCTCCACTTT

clone_size: -
v_call: TRBV28
d_call: -
j_call: TRBJ1-2
cdr3_length: 11
cdr3_aa: CVTTGAYGYTF
cdr3_nt: TGTGTAACGACAGGTGCCTATGGCTACACCTTC

clone_size: -
v_call: TRBV6-5
d_call: -
j_call: TRBJ2-2
cdr3_length: 14
cdr3_aa: CASTGLLNTGELFF
cdr3_nt: TGTGCCAGTACGGGACTCCTGAACACCGGGGAGCTGTTTTTT

clone_size: -
v_call: TRBV2
d_call: TRBD1
j_call: TRBJ1-4
cdr3_length: 13
cdr3_aa: CASNRDRGEKLFF
cdr3_nt: TGTGCCAGCAACCGGGACAGAGGGGAAAAACTGTTTTTT

clone_size: -
v_call: TRBV19
d_call: TRBD1
j_call: TRBJ1-3
cdr3_length: 15
cdr3_aa: CGLRPGGDAGNTIYF
cdr3_nt: TGTGGACTAAGACCAGGGGGCGATGCTGGAAACACCATATATTTT

clone_size: few
v_call: TRBV10-3
d_call: TRBD1
j_call: TRBJ1-6
cdr3_length: 15
cdr3_aa: CAISEPGQGVSPLHF
cdr3_nt: TGTGCCATCAGTGAGCCGGGACAGGGAGTATCACCCCTCCACTTT

clone_size: -
v_call: TRBV4-1
d_call: -
j_call: TRBJ1-1
cdr3_length: 14
cdr3_aa: CASSQGQKNTEAFF
cdr3_nt: TGCGCCAGCAGCCAAGGACAGAAGAACACTGAAGCTTTCTTT

clone_size: once
v_call: TRBV5-1
d_call: -
j_call: TRBJ2-3
cdr3_length: 14
cdr3_aa: CASRFQGSTDTQYF
cdr3_nt: TGCGCCAGCAGGTTCCAGGGGAGCACAGATACGCAGTATTTT

clone_size: once
v_call: TRBV2
d_call: TRBD2
j_call: TRBJ2-5
cdr3_length: 14
cdr3_aa: CASSDPGGSETQYF
cdr3_nt: TGTGCCAGCAGTGATCCGGGAGGGTCGGAGACCCAGTACTTC

clone_size: -
v_call: TRBV7-2
d_call: -
j_call: TRBJ2-2
cdr3_length: 14
cdr3_aa: CASSLDGVPGELFF
cdr3_nt: TGTGCCAGCAGCTTAGACGGGGTCCCCGGGGAGCTGTTTTTT

clone_size: -
v_call: TRBV5-5
d_call: TRBD2
j_call: TRBJ2-1
cdr3_length: 12
cdr3_aa: CASSLGTSGQFF
cdr3_nt: TGTGCCAGCAGCTTAGGGACTAGCGGGCAGTTCTTC

clone_size: -
v_call: TRBV10-3
d_call: -
j_call: TRBJ1-2
cdr3_length: 13
cdr3_aa: CAISDGGQGGYTF
cdr3_nt: TGTGCCATCAGTGACGGAGGGCAGGGTGGCTACACCTTC

clone_size: -
v_call: TRBV14
d_call: TRBD1
j_call: TRBJ2-7
cdr3_length: 15
cdr3_aa: CASSFRTGGLDEQYF
cdr3_nt: TGTGCCAGCAGCTTTCGGACAGGGGGCCTGGACGAGCAGTACTTC

clone_size: -
v_call: TRBV7-2
d_call: TRBD1
j_call: TRBJ1-6
cdr3_length: 16
cdr3_aa: CASSSHRGSYNSPLHF
cdr3_nt: TGTGCCAGCAGCTCTCACAGGGGTTCATATAATTCACCCCTCCACTTT

clone_size: -
v_call: TRBV11-3
d_call: -
j_call: TRBJ2-7
cdr3_length: 14
cdr3_aa: CASSVKQGLYEQYF
cdr3_nt: TGTGCCAGCAGCGTAAAGCAGGGGTTGTACGAGCAGTACTTC

clone_size: -
v_call: TRBV11-2
d_call: -
j_call: TRBJ1-1
cdr3_length: 15
cdr3_aa: CASSLRGGGATEAFF
cdr3_nt: TGTGCCAGCAGCCTCAGGGGCGGGGGGGCCACTGAAGCTTTCTTT